The rows below give T cell receptor beta chains drawn from one sample of a study of identical twins. Using its own MiXCR run on the 5' RACE reads, TCRdb lists one record per CDR3 protein. The table shows about 240,000 distinct CDR3 sequences, with about 13% occurring only once. These data were likewise used in another study, on yellow fever vaccine responses in identical twins.

The sample was memory (CD45RO+) T cells sorted from blood. The receptors were gathered from a woman younger than 30 in good health. The CDR3 runs from the conserved cysteine through the conserved F or W. A D gene is named only where the DNA matches it firmly. Not every row has a clone size; where given, it reads once, few, many or a size class.

clone size: few; D gene: .; J gene: TRBJ2-7; V gene: TRBV28; CDR3 protein: CASSPEGRSYEQYF; CDR3 DNA: TGTGCCAGCAGTCCCGAGGGCCGCTCCTACGAGCAGTACTTC
clone size: .; D gene: .; J gene: TRBJ2-3; V gene: TRBV20-1; CDR3 protein: CSASPENTDTQYF; CDR3 DNA: TGCAGTGCTAGTCCGGAGAACACAGATACGCAGTATTTT
clone size: few; D gene: TRBD1; J gene: TRBJ2-3; V gene: TRBV7-9; CDR3 protein: CASSFGTGSDTQYF; CDR3 DNA: TGTGCCAGCAGCTTCGGGACAGGGTCCGATACGCAGTATTTT
clone size: .; D gene: .; J gene: TRBJ1-4; V gene: TRBV9; CDR3 protein: CASSSRNDEKLFF; CDR3 DNA: TGTGCCAGCAGCTCCAGAAATGACGAAAAACTGTTTTTT
clone size: many; D gene: TRBD1; J gene: TRBJ2-1; V gene: TRBV6-4; CDR3 protein: CASSPDRGTYNEQFF; CDR3 DNA: TGTGCCAGCAGCCCTGACAGGGGGACCTACAATGAGCAGTTCTTC
clone size: .; D gene: TRBD2; J gene: TRBJ2-1; V gene: TRBV6-2/TRBV6-3; CDR3 protein: CASSFSSGRAFYNEQFF; CDR3 DNA: TGTGCCAGCAGTTTTAGTAGCGGGAGGGCCTTTTACAATGAGCAGTTCTTC
clone size: once; D gene: .; J gene: TRBJ2-7; V gene: TRBV7-9; CDR3 protein: CASSPGLFYEQYF; CDR3 DNA: TGTGCCAGCAGCCCCGGACTCTTCTACGAGCAGTACTTC
clone size: many; D gene: .; J gene: TRBJ2-7; V gene: TRBV27; CDR3 protein: CASSRAGNFYEQYF; CDR3 DNA: TGTGCCAGCAGTAGGGCAGGGAATTTCTACGAGCAGTACTTC
clone size: few; D gene: .; J gene: TRBJ2-1; V gene: TRBV24-1; CDR3 protein: CATSDTTEQFF; CDR3 DNA: TGTGCCACCAGTGACACTACCGAGCAGTTCTTC
clone size: .; D gene: TRBD2; J gene: TRBJ2-1; V gene: TRBV29-1; CDR3 protein: CSGTTSGGYNEQFF; CDR3 DNA: TGCAGCGGAACTACTAGCGGTGGGTACAATGAGCAGTTCTTC
clone size: .; D gene: TRBD2; J gene: TRBJ2-7; V gene: TRBV11-1; CDR3 protein: CASSLAGTSGSLRHEQYF; CDR3 DNA: TGTGCCAGCAGCTTAGCGGGGACTAGCGGGAGCTTACGCCACGAGCAGTACTTC
clone size: many; D gene: .; J gene: TRBJ1-1; V gene: TRBV6-1; CDR3 protein: CASSLRGGNTEAFF; CDR3 DNA: TGTGCCAGCAGCCTCCGGGGGGGGAACACTGAAGCTTTCTTT
clone size: .; D gene: .; J gene: TRBJ2-7; V gene: TRBV25-1; CDR3 protein: CASSRGHYEQYF; CDR3 DNA: TGTGCCAGCAGCCGGGGGCATTACGAGCAGTACTTC
clone size: .; D gene: .; J gene: TRBJ2-2; V gene: TRBV20-1; CDR3 protein: CSPGREGLDTGELFF; CDR3 DNA: TGCAGCCCCGGAAGGGAAGGACTCGACACCGGGGAGCTGTTTTTT
clone size: .; D gene: .; J gene: TRBJ2-5; V gene: TRBV28; CDR3 protein: CATQRGGPQETQYF; CDR3 DNA: TGTGCCACGCAGAGGGGGGGACCGCAAGAGACCCAGTACTTC
clone size: few; D gene: TRBD1; J gene: TRBJ1-2; V gene: TRBV3-1; CDR3 protein: CASSQDLGTGGYTF; CDR3 DNA: TGTGCCAGCAGCCAAGATTTAGGGACAGGCGGCTACACCTTC
clone size: few; D gene: TRBD1; J gene: TRBJ2-7; V gene: TRBV7-2; CDR3 protein: CASSYQSGQKYEQYF; CDR3 DNA: TGTGCCAGCAGCTATCAATCGGGACAGAAATACGAGCAGTACTTC
clone size: .; D gene: .; J gene: TRBJ2-7; V gene: TRBV7-9; CDR3 protein: CASSLMDYNYEQYF; CDR3 DNA: TGTGCCAGCAGTTTGATGGACTACAACTACGAGCAGTACTTC
clone size: few; D gene: .; J gene: TRBJ1-4; V gene: TRBV2; CDR3 protein: CASSDGKLFF; CDR3 DNA: TGTGCCAGCAGTGACGGCAAACTGTTTTTT
clone size: many; D gene: .; J gene: TRBJ2-7; V gene: TRBV28; CDR3 protein: CASSLGGRSYEQYF; CDR3 DNA: TGTGCCAGCAGTTTAGGGGGCAGATCCTACGAGCAGTACTTC
clone size: few; D gene: .; J gene: TRBJ2-5; V gene: TRBV10-3; CDR3 protein: CAISLSTGGQETQYF; CDR3 DNA: TGTGCCATCAGTCTCTCCACGGGTGGTCAAGAGACCCAGTACTTC
clone size: .; D gene: .; J gene: TRBJ2-5; V gene: TRBV27; CDR3 protein: CASTTGKYRETQYF; CDR3 DNA: TGTGCCAGCACCACAGGGAAATATAGGGAGACCCAGTACTTC
clone size: .; D gene: .; J gene: TRBJ2-3; V gene: TRBV25-1; CDR3 protein: CASSESTGAQSTDTQYF; CDR3 DNA: TGTGCCAGCAGTGAATCCACGGGGGCCCAAAGCACAGATACGCAGTATTTT
clone size: few; D gene: .; J gene: TRBJ2-2; V gene: TRBV4-3; CDR3 protein: CASSQDGRAGELFF; CDR3 DNA: TGCGCCAGCAGCCAAGATGGCAGGGCCGGGGAGCTGTTTTTT
clone size: .; D gene: TRBD1; J gene: TRBJ2-2; V gene: TRBV30; CDR3 protein: CAFMRGTGVAGELFF; CDR3 DNA: TGTGCCTTTATGAGGGGGACAGGGGTGGCCGGGGAGCTGTTTTTT
clone size: .; D gene: TRBD2; J gene: TRBJ2-7; V gene: TRBV25-1; CDR3 protein: CASSDTSGRVHEQYF; CDR3 DNA: TGTGCCAGCAGTGATACTAGCGGGAGAGTCCACGAGCAGTACTTC
clone size: few; D gene: .; J gene: TRBJ2-2; V gene: TRBV10-3; CDR3 protein: CAISVGTSGNTGELFF; CDR3 DNA: TGTGCCATCAGTGTTGGGACTTCGGGGAACACCGGGGAGCTGTTTTTT
clone size: many; D gene: .; J gene: TRBJ1-6; V gene: TRBV7-2; CDR3 protein: CASSSEAFNSPLHF; CDR3 DNA: TGTGCCAGCAGCTCCGAGGCCTTCAATTCACCCCTCCACTTT
clone size: few; D gene: .; J gene: TRBJ2-1; V gene: TRBV28; CDR3 protein: CASSPTGVQYNEQFF; CDR3 DNA: TGTGCCAGCAGCCCGACAGGTGTCCAATACAATGAGCAGTTCTTC
clone size: few; D gene: .; J gene: TRBJ1-2; V gene: TRBV5-1; CDR3 protein: CATSGAYGYTF; CDR3 DNA: TGCGCCACTTCCGGGGCCTATGGCTACACCTTC
clone size: few; D gene: .; J gene: TRBJ2-3; V gene: TRBV5-5; CDR3 protein: CASSRGSSTDTQYF; CDR3 DNA: TGTGCCAGCAGCCGGGGCTCAAGCACAGATACGCAGTATTTT